This entry lists 14 T cell receptor beta chains sequenced from one sample in a study of T-cell memory formation after mild COVID-19. MiXCR was run by TCRdb on the 5' RACE reads, yielding one entry per CDR3 protein. The data hold about half a million distinct CDR3 sequences, with about 20% observed a single time. The sample consisted of PBMCs or a T cell subset sorted from them (not recorded which). Every receptor here comes from an adult woman who had mild COVID-19 (a few samples of this study predate the infection). Cell type and time point are not known.

A remark on this clonotype: One junction end does not reproduce the germline sequence, and a read error may be involved. The chain carries TRBV7-3 and TRBJ1-1; 9 bases match TRBD1. CDR1 is SGHTA and CDR2 is FQGTGA in the germline V gene. CDR3 size: 14 residues. The chain's CDR3 is CASSLGRDRAEVFF. The CDR3 bases are TGTGCCAGCAGCTTGGGCCGGGACAGGGCGGAAGTTTTCTTT.

This clonotype was counted only a few times. The chain carries TRBV4-1 and TRBJ2-7; 8 nucleotides match TRBD1. This CDR3 contains 15 residues. J lost 2 bases, V lost 2 bases, and 5 bases had no gene match. Germline lookup yields CDR1 MGHRA and CDR2 YSYEKL. CDR3 in amino acids: CASSQLDREPYEQYF. The CDR3 DNA is TGCGCCAGCAGCCAACTGGACAGGGAACCCTACGAGCAGTACTTC.

The table lists this clonotype with a few counts. The CDR3 loop is CASSPGTLQYF. The CDR3, as DNA: TGTGCCAGCAGCCCCGGGACACTTCAGTACTTC. The V and J genes are TRBV12-3 or TRBV12-4 and TRBJ2-4; possible D gene TRBD1, 6 bases. The CDR3 has 11 amino acids. V lost 6 bases and J 11 bases, leaving 11 bases between the germline ends.

The rearrangement joins TRBV30 to TRBJ1-1; 8 bases are shared with TRBD1. Germline loops: CDR1 GTSNPN, CDR2 SVGIG (reference sequence). V lost 8 bases, J lost 1 base, and 6 bases stayed unmatched. The CDR3 is 13 amino acids. CDR3 protein: CAGDRGGNTEAFF. As DNA, the CDR3 is TGTGCCGGCGACAGGGGCGGGAACACTGAAGCTTTCTTT. Looking up the rest from reference TRBV30 and TRBJ1-1 gives the full variable domain: SQTIHQWPATLVQPVGSPLSLECTVEGTSNPNLYWYRQAAGRGLQLLFYSVGIGQISSEVPQNLSASRPQDRQFILSSKKLLLSDSGFYLCAGDRGGNTEAFFGQGTRLTVV.

The CDR3 coding sequence is TGTGCCAGCAGCCAAGGAGAACGAGTGGGGATCACAGATACGCAGTATTTT. Encoded protein: CASSQGERVGITDTQYF. This sequence joins TRBV3-1 and TRBJ2-3; D gene unclear. This CDR3 spans 17 amino acids. The germline CDR1 and CDR2 sequences are LGHDT and YNNKEL (reference sequence). V was shortened by 1 base and J by 2 bases, with 16 bases between the two germline ends.

The table lists this clonotype with a few counts. The rearrangement joins TRBV30 to TRBJ1-2, with 9 bases identical to TRBD1. V gave up 2 bases and J gave up 6 bases; unmatched junction bases: 7. The germline CDR1 and CDR2 sequences are GTSNPN and SVGIG (reference sequence). The CDR3 consists of 14 residues. The CDR3 is CAWSTGTGTDGYTF. In DNA, the CDR3 is TGTGCCTGGAGTACCGGGACAGGGACTGATGGCTACACCTTC. The full variable domain, rest sourced from reference TRBV30 and TRBJ1-2, is SQTIHQWPATLVQPVGSPLSLECTVEGTSNPNLYWYRQAAGRGLQLLFYSVGIGQISSEVPQNLSASRPQDRQFILSSKKLLLSDSGFYLCAWSTGTGTDGYTFGSGTRLTVV.

In DNA, the CDR3 is TGTGCCAGCAGCCGGACAGGGGGCAACAATGAGCAGTTCTTC. This encodes CASSRTGGNNEQFF. The V gene is TRBV12-3 or TRBV12-4, the J gene TRBJ2-1, with 11 nucleotides matching TRBD1. The CDR3 length is 14 residues. The V segment lost 6 bases and the J segment 5 bases; nucleotides outside the gene matches: 3.

The CDR3 DNA sequence: TGTGCCAGCAGCCAGACAGGGGGTGGTTATGGCTACACCTTC. Amino acid sequence: CASSQTGGGYGYTF. The rearrangement links TRBV5-5 to TRBJ1-2, with 9 bases lining up with TRBD1. Germline CDR1 SGHKS, CDR2 YYEKEE (reference sequence). Trimming took 4 bases from V and 5 from J; bases not matched to a gene: 6. The CDR3 contains 14 residues.

The V and J genes are TRBV12-5 and TRBJ2-2; 9 bases line up with TRBD1. V was clipped by 7 bases and J by 6 bases; unmatched bases: 15. The germline V gene encodes CDR1 LGHNT and CDR2 FRNRAP. CDR3 length: 17 residues. The CDR3 DNA sequence: TGTGCTAGTGCCCTAGGCATAGGACAGGGGTTCCCCGGGGAGCTGTTTTTT. Amino acids: CASALGIGQGFPGELFF. Filled out from reference TRBV12-5 and TRBJ2-2, the complete variable domain reads DARVTQTPRHKVTEMGQEVTMRCQPILGHNTVFWYRQTMMQGLELLAYFRNRAPLDDSGMPKDRFSAEMPDATLATLKIQPSEPRDSAVYFCASALGIGQGFPGELFFGEGSRLTVL.

The chain recombines TRBV3-1 with TRBJ2-5; 8 bases map to TRBD1. CDR1 LGHDT and CDR2 YNNKEL come from the germline V gene (reference sequence). The CDR3 is 18 residues long. Germline trimming cut 4 bases from V and 6 bases from J; bases unmatched to any gene: 19. This chain's CDR3 is CASSLKTQYPWTGKTQYF. The CDR3 DNA is TGTGCCAGCAGCCTAAAAACCCAGTACCCCTGGACAGGGAAGACCCAGTACTTC.

This clonotype was picked up a small number of times. V is TRBV28 and J is TRBJ2-3, with D possibly TRBD2 on 5 matching bases. CDR1 is MDHEN and CDR2 is SYDVKM in the germline V gene. This CDR3 contains 13 residues. Trimming pared 4 bases from V and 4 bases from J, leaving 9 bases between. CDR3 nucleotides: TGTGCCAGCAGTTACGCCGGGGCAGATACGCAGTATTTT. This translates into CASSYAGADTQYF.

The gene calls are TRBV7-9 and TRBJ1-1; possibly TRBD1 for D (5 bases). The CDR3 sequence is 13 residues long. CDR1 and CDR2 (germline): SEHNR, FQNEAQ (reference sequence). V was clipped by 8 bases and J by 0 bases, with 10 bases between them. The CDR3 coding sequence is TGTGCCAGCGGGGACCCTATGAACACTGAAGCTTTCTTT. Translated: CASGDPMNTEAFF.

This chain joins TRBV7-9 and TRBJ2-7; D ambiguous. The CDR3 sequence is 14 residues long. V was shortened by 5 bases and J by 0 bases, with 11 bases between the two germline ends. The germline V gene encodes CDR1 SEHNR and CDR2 FQNEAQ (reference sequence). This CDR3 is CASSPWPVSYEQYF. CDR3 sequence (DNA): TGTGCCAGCAGCCCTTGGCCGGTCTCCTACGAGCAGTACTTC.

This clonotype occurred a few times. The rearrangement uses TRBV6-2 or TRBV6-3 and TRBJ2-5; possibly TRBD2 for D (7 bases). This CDR3 spans 19 amino acids. The germline gives CDR1 MNHEY, CDR2 SVGEGT. The germline V and J ends were trimmed by 6 bases and 5 bases, with 31 bases remaining between them. This CDR3 reads CASRWDTRSSGGLLETQYF. The CDR3 DNA reads as TGTGCCAGCAGATGGGACACGCGGTCGTCGGGAGGCCTTCTTGAGACCCAGTACTTC.